Shown below are 19 T cell receptor beta chains from a single sample sequenced in a study of cytomegalovirus exposure and HLA in healthy donors (TCRdb year 2017). The method was the immunoSEQ multiplex PCR assay. The multiplex PCR relied on a mix of 60 forward primers for TCR Vbeta segments and 13 reverse primers for TCR Jbeta segments. This is the immuneACCESS table as TCRdb keeps it, with only in-frame sequences that have V and J called. A part of the clones is gone; compared with another copy, unresolved V genes explain less than half, and the rest is unexplained. The sample table holds roughly 120,000 clones, of which approximately 8% were seen once. Of the sample, less than 6.5% falls within the top ten clones. Input material: PBMCs. These receptors originate from a woman aged 40-49 years in good health and CMV-seropositive.

V gene TRBV27 combines with J gene TRBJ1-6, with D unclear. V was shortened by 8 bases and J by 3 bases, with 11 bases between the two germline ends. CDR3 length: 14 amino acids. Germline-derived CDR1 and CDR2 are MNHEY and SMNVEV (reference sequence). This CDR3 reads CASRQVFYNSPLHF. DNA of the CDR3: TGTGCCAGCCGTCAGGTCTTCTATAATTCACCCCTCCACTTT.

Points on this clone: The junction shows a germline mismatch at one end, possibly a read error. J is TRBJ1-1 and V is TRBV30, with 7 bases lining up with TRBD1. This CDR3 is 12 amino acids long. Germline V lookup: CDR1 GTSNPN, CDR2 SVGIG (reference sequence). The CDR3 DNA reads as TGTGCCTGGGACAGGGTTAAAACTGAAGCTTTCTTC. It yields the protein CAWDRVKTEAFF. Filled out from reference TRBV30 and TRBJ1-1, the complete variable domain reads SQTIHQWPATLVQPVGSPLSLECTVEGTSNPNLYWYRQAAGRGLQLLFYSVGIGQISSEVPQNLSASRPQDRQFILSSKKLLLSDSGFYLCAWDRVKTEAFFGQGTRLTVV.

The chain employs TRBV11-2 and TRBJ1-2; D unclear. Germline V gene data show CDR1 as SGHAT and CDR2 as FQNNGV. This CDR3 region has 13 residues. Deletions cut 2 bases from V and 8 bases from J, with 12 bases between. The CDR3 protein is CASSLFPTVGYTF. In DNA form, the CDR3 reads TGTGCCAGCAGCTTATTTCCAACAGTCGGCTACACCTTC.

The J gene is TRBJ1-1, the V gene TRBV2, with 7 bases identical to TRBD1. Germline CDR1 and CDR2: SNHLY and FYNNEI. This CDR3 has 12 residues. V shed 5 bases, J shed 6 bases, and the junction held 3 bases outside the gene matches. The CDR3 here is CASSRQGSEAFF. The DNA of the CDR3 is TGTGCCAGCAGTCGACAGGGTTCTGAAGCTTTCTTT.

The CDR3 spells CASSQGGGGTEAFF. DNA for the CDR3: TGTGCCAGCAGCCAAGGAGGGGGGGGCACTGAAGCTTTCTTT. V is TRBV4-2 and J is TRBJ1-1; D might be TRBD1 (6 bases). V gave up 1 base and J gave up 4 bases, with 10 bases separating them. The CDR3 covers 14 residues. Germline lookup yields CDR1 LGHNA and CDR2 YNFKEQ.

This clone occurred a few times. This chain links TRBV2 with TRBJ1-2, with TRBD1 identical over 8 bases. The germline gives CDR1 SNHLY, CDR2 FYNNEI. This CDR3 is 14 amino acids long. Trimming cost V 3 bases and J 3 bases; bases outside gene matches: 3. The DNA of the CDR3 is TGTGCCAGCAGTGAGGCAGGGGGCGACTATGGCTACACCTTC. Translating it yields CASSEAGGDYGYTF.

The CDR3 nucleotides are TGTGCCAGCAGCGCCAAAGGGGGCACTAATGAAAAACTGTTTTTT. This sequence encodes CASSAKGGTNEKLFF. The chain carries TRBV6-5 and TRBJ1-4, with 7 bases lining up with TRBD1. V dropped 6 bases and J dropped 2; count of bases not matched to a gene: 6. Looked up from germline, CDR1 is MNHEY and CDR2 is SVGAGI. The CDR3 loop spans 15 amino acids.

This clone turned up a few times. The rearrangement links TRBV10-3 to TRBJ2-7, with TRBD2 identical over 8 bases. V shed 7 bases, J shed 1 base, and the junction held 15 bases outside the gene matches. Looked up from germline, CDR1 is ENHRY and CDR2 is SYGVKD. This CDR3 region has 17 residues. Here the CDR3 DNA reads TGTGCCATCACTCCCTCCGGAGGCGGGGGGAGATCCTACGAGCAGTACTTC. Its translation is CAITPSGGGGRSYEQYF.

The chain combines TRBV6-1 with TRBJ1-1; maybe TRBD1 (5 bases). Germline CDR1 MNHNS, CDR2 SASEGT. CDR3 size: 14 residues. V was trimmed by 5 bases and J by 0 bases, leaving 10 bases between them. This chain's CDR3 is CASSPPRVNTEAFF. The CDR3 DNA is TGTGCCAGCAGTCCCCCCAGGGTGAACACTGAAGCTTTCTTT.

This clone was observed a few times. The V call is TRBV21-1, the J call TRBJ1-5; the D call in the table, TRBD1, was not verified against the DNA. TRBV21-1 is a pseudogene. This CDR3 comprises 16 residues. CDR3 sequence (DNA): TGTGCCAGCAGCAAAGCGCCAGGACAAAGCAATCAGCCCCAGCATTTT. Amino acids: CASSKAPGQSNQPQHF.

The sample holds a few counts of this clone. V usage is TRBV5-1 and J usage is TRBJ2-1, with 7 bases matching TRBD1. Per germline, CDR1 SGHRS and CDR2 YFSETQ. V shed 1 base, J shed 5 bases, and the junction held 12 bases outside the gene matches. This CDR3 contains 17 residues. The CDR3 DNA is TGCGCCAGCAGCTTGCTTGCTACCCGGGACAGAGACAATGAGCAGTTCTTC. Residues: CASSLLATRDRDNEQFF.

The rearrangement joins TRBV5-1 to TRBJ2-5; tentative D call: TRBD1 (6 bases). CDR3 size: 13 residues. Trimming left V 3 bases short and J 4 bases short, with 10 bases between. Germline CDR1 reads SGHRS; CDR2 reads YFSETQ. CDR3 DNA sequence: TGCGCCAGCAGCTCGCCACAGGGAGAGACCCAGTACTTC. It specifies CASSSPQGETQYF.

The genes are TRBV5-4 and TRBJ1-1; 7 nucleotides match TRBD1. V dropped 3 bases and J dropped 1; count of bases not matched to a gene: 9. Germline CDR1 SGHNT, CDR2 YYREEE (reference sequence). There are 16 residues in the CDR3. The CDR3 nucleotides are TGTGCCAGCAGCTCGGGGACAGAGCTCAAGAACACTGAAGCTTTCTTT. It is translated as CASSSGTELKNTEAFF.

This clone was observed a few times. The chain carries TRBV15 and TRBJ2-2; TRBD1 matches 7 bases. The germline CDR1 and CDR2 sequences are LNHNV and YYDKDF (reference sequence). The CDR3 loop spans 14 amino acids. Trimming removed 7 bases from V and 5 bases from J; junction bases left unmatched: 7. The CDR3 DNA reads TGTGCCACCACGAAGACAGGGCGAACCGGGGAGCTGTTTTTT. Translation: CATTKTGRTGELFF.

CDR3 region: CASSVGGGKSPLHF. Here the CDR3 DNA reads TGTGCCAGCAGCGTAGGGGGAGGGAAATCACCCCTCCACTTT. This chain joins TRBV9 and TRBJ1-6, with D unclear. CDR1 and CDR2 (germline): SGDLS, YYNGEE. This CDR3 region has 14 residues. With 0 bases removed from V and 10 bases from J, the gap between germline ends came to 11 bases.

In its sample, this clone was seen a few times. The chain is built from TRBV29-1 and TRBJ2-5; tentative D call: TRBD2 (5 bases). The J call may be mistaken, given a closer DNA end match to TRBJ2-7. There are 13 residues in the CDR3. Germline V gives CDR1 SQVTM, CDR2 ANQGSEA. CDR3 loop: CSVEVRDSYEQYF. The DNA of the CDR3 is TGCAGCGTTGAAGTCCGGGACTCCTACGAGCAGTACTTC.

The rearrangement links TRBV27 to TRBJ1-1; 10 bases are a match to TRBD1. This CDR3 has 13 residues. Germline V lookup: CDR1 MNHEY, CDR2 SMNVEV (reference sequence). V lost 9 bases and J lost 5; bases outside the gene matches: 6. CDR3 nucleotides: TGTGCCAGAAGCGACAGGGGGCCTACTGAAGCTTTCTTT. Translated, it gives CARSDRGPTEAFF.

The chain joins TRBV4-2 to TRBJ2-7, with D maybe TRBD2 (6 bases). The CDR3 covers 15 residues. CDR1 and CDR2 (germline): LGHNA, YNFKEQ. V lost 1 base and J 0 bases, leaving 10 bases between the germline ends. CDR3 nucleotides: TGTGCCAGCAGCCAAGGGAGGGATAGCTCCTACGAGCAGTACTTC. It specifies CASSQGRDSSYEQYF.

The V gene is TRBV27, the J gene TRBJ2-7, with TRBD1 as a possible D gene (5 bases). Trimming stripped 3 bases from V and 2 bases from J, with 8 bases between. There are 13 residues in the CDR3. Germline V gene lookup returns CDR1 MNHEY and CDR2 SMNVEV (reference sequence). The CDR3 is CASSFQGAYEQYF. CDR3 DNA sequence: TGTGCCAGCAGTTTCCAGGGTGCCTACGAGCAGTACTTC.